The clone carrying this TCR beta chain has a single count. The source of the sample is a study of blood T cell repertoires in COVID-19. Study-level background: From the United States, Italy and Spain came samples of acute and convalescent COVID-19. PBMCs, B-cell-depleted T cells, or T cells were the source of the cDNA or gDNA that made up the material.

Original processing methods: Estimated nucleated cell counts came from reference gene primer amplification. Libraries were prepared by immunoSEQ multiplex PCR; TCRdb keeps only in-frame clonotypes and omits some of them. V and J calls and clone size are as listed in that table; D and trimming were resolved from the DNA. The sample yields under 300,000 clones, 90% seen once. Patients in Seattle were enrolled during active infection, then followed longitudinally. Trimming took 3 bases from V and 3 from J, leaving 8 bases between them. CDR3 length: 13 amino acids. Germline V gene sequence: CDR1 LGHNA, CDR2 YSLEER.

The source is a woman aged 60-70 years with COVID-19, enrolled during active disease. The J gene is TRBJ1-1, the V gene TRBV4-3; D ambiguous. Sequenced input: peripheral blood. The CDR3 here is CASSQTWDTEAFF. Written as DNA, the CDR3 is TGCGCCAGCAGCCAGACTTGGGACACTGAAGCTTTCTTT.